The rows below give T cell receptor beta chains drawn from one sample of a study of T cells in pancreatic ductal adenocarcinoma. The method was immunoSEQ multiplex PCR; TCRdb's version includes in-frame clones alone and lacks a portion of them. Seen here are 31,000 or so clones, around 94% observed once, and the top ten hold roughly 2.2%. Sequencing was carried out using PBMCs. Receptor source: a human donor with pancreatic ductal adenocarcinoma. Both conserved end residues are part of each CDR3. A D gene is named only where the DNA matches it firmly. Only some rows state a clone size, as once, few, many or a class for expanded clones.

NA,TRBJ2-5,NA,TRBV4-2,CASSLPTGHLRETQYF,TGTGCCAGCAGCCTGCCCACGGGCCACCTTCGGGAGACCCAGTACTTC
NA,TRBJ2-7,few,TRBV21-1,CASSRLGSESSYEQYF,TGTGCCAGCAGCAGACTGGGGAGCGAGTCGTCCTACGAGCAGTACTTC
TRBD1,TRBJ2-6,NA,TRBV9,CASSVVSGGGSGANVLTF,TGTGCCAGCAGCGTAGTTTCAGGGGGCGGCTCTGGGGCCAACGTCCTGACTTTC
TRBD1,TRBJ2-1,NA,TRBV18,CASSPADRGGNNEQFF,TGTGCCAGCTCACCAGCGGACAGGGGCGGCAACAATGAGCAGTTCTTC
TRBD1,TRBJ1-1,NA,TRBV28,CASSVLDREVNTEAFF,TGTGCCAGCAGTGTCCTGGACAGGGAAGTGAACACTGAAGCTTTCTTT
NA,TRBJ2-1,NA,TRBV18,CASSPGGASYNEQFF,TGTGCCAGCTCACCAGGAGGGGCCTCCTACAATGAGCAGTTCTTC
NA,TRBJ2-3,once,TRBV25-1,CASSAPGPLYTQYF,TGTGCCAGCAGTGCCCCAGGACCTCTTTATACGCAGTATTTT
TRBD2,TRBJ2-1,once,TRBV5-5,CASSYLAASGSYNEQFF,TGTGCCAGCAGCTACCTCGCGGCTAGCGGGTCCTACAATGAGCAGTTCTTC
NA,TRBJ2-5,NA,TRBV5-1,CASSTGHSGETQYF,TGCGCCAGCAGCACTGGACACTCCGGAGAGACCCAGTACTTC
TRBD1,TRBJ1-5,NA,TRBV28,CASTTGARQPQHF,TGTGCCAGCACGACAGGGGCCCGGCAGCCCCAGCATTTT
TRBD1,TRBJ1-1,NA,TRBV27,CASSPQGAEAFF,TGTGCCAGCAGTCCGCAGGGGGCTGAAGCTTTCTTT
NA,TRBJ2-2,NA,TRBV13,CASSLEEDLEGGRTGELFF,TGTGCCAGCAGCTTAGAGGAGGATTTGGAGGGAGGAAGGACCGGGGAGCTGTTTTTT
TRBD1,TRBJ1-2,NA,TRBV4-1,CASSPGQGAGSRSYGYTF,TGCGCCAGCAGCCCGGGACAGGGAGCCGGTTCAAGGTCCTATGGCTACACCTTC
TRBD1,TRBJ2-5,NA,TRBV6-1,CASNLDRGQETQYF,TGTGCCAGCAACCTAGACAGGGGGCAAGAGACCCAGTACTTC
NA,TRBJ1-5,NA,TRBV7-9,CASSPTGGFNQPQHF,TGTGCCAGCAGCCCCACGGGTGGGTTCAATCAGCCCCAGCATTTT
NA,TRBJ1-2,once,TRBV19,CASSIVYRAVNGYTF,TGTGCCAGTAGTATCGTTTACAGGGCAGTAAATGGCTACACCTTC
NA,TRBJ1-1,medium-sized,TRBV6-5,CASRPTRNTEAFF,TGTGCCAGCAGGCCGACAAGGAACACTGAAGCTTTCTTT
TRBD1,TRBJ1-5,NA,TRBV30,CAWSRGQGAAGNQPQHF,TGTGCCTGGAGTCGAGGACAGGGGGCGGCCGGCAATCAGCCCCAGCATTTT
TRBD1,TRBJ2-4,NA,TRBV5-6,CASRYRDRGQRDIQYF,TGTGCCAGCAGGTACCGGGACAGGGGGCAGCGGGACATTCAGTACTTC
TRBD1,TRBJ1-1,NA,TRBV6-1,CASRGQGAGTEAFF,TGTGCCAGCAGGGGACAGGGGGCCGGCACTGAAGCTTTCTTT
NA,TRBJ1-5,NA,TRBV4-3,CASSQEYRNNQPQHF,TGCGCCAGCAGCCAAGAATACAGGAACAATCAGCCCCAGCATTTT
NA,TRBJ2-3,NA,TRBV15,CATSRIGWGQGIDTQYF,TGTGCCACCAGCAGAATAGGGTGGGGGCAGGGAATAGATACGCAGTATTTT
NA,TRBJ1-1,once,TRBV5-1,CASSSGQGTNTEAFF,TGCGCCAGCAGCTCCGGGCAGGGGACGAACACTGAAGCTTTCTTT
NA,TRBJ1-5,NA,TRBV2,CASSDGKSNQPQHF,TGTGCCAGCAGTGATGGAAAGAGCAATCAGCCCCAGCATTTT
NA,TRBJ1-5,NA,TRBV11-2,CASSTGTGYSNQPQHF,TGTGCCAGCAGCACCGGGACGGGATATAGCAATCAGCCCCAGCATTTT
NA,TRBJ2-5,once,TRBV7-8,CASSPGLTLGETQYF,TGTGCCAGCAGCCCCGGACTTACCCTGGGAGAGACCCAGTACTTC
TRBD1,TRBJ1-2,NA,TRBV19,CASSIGDRGRVHGYTF,TGTGCCAGTAGTATTGGTGACAGGGGGCGTGTTCATGGCTACACCTTC
NA,TRBJ2-7,NA,TRBV7-9,CASSWDTPRNEQYF,TGTGCCAGCAGCTGGGACACACCAAGGAACGAGCAGTACTTC
NA,TRBJ1-2,NA,TRBV6-5,CASSQPGNYGYTF,TGTGCCAGCAGTCAGCCAGGGAACTATGGCTACACCTTC
TRBD2,TRBJ2-1,NA,TRBV29-1,CSIWGGTISNEQFF,TGCAGCATATGGGGGGGGACTATCTCCAATGAGCAGTTCTTC
NA,TRBJ2-2,few,TRBV29-1,CSVKPVAGELFF,TGCAGCGTTAAGCCCGTGGCCGGGGAGCTGTTTTTT
NA,TRBJ1-2,NA,TRBV25-1,CASSEPRSDYGYTF,TGTGCCAGCAGTGAACCAAGGAGTGACTATGGCTACACCTTC
TRBD1,TRBJ2-5,NA,TRBV5-5,CASSRGTGGETQYF,TGTGCCAGCAGCCGAGGGACAGGAGGGGAGACCCAGTACTTC
NA,TRBJ2-1,NA,TRBV11-3,CASSVRSSRNEQFF,TGTGCCAGCAGCGTAAGGAGTAGTCGTAATGAGCAGTTCTTC
NA,TRBJ2-7,NA,TRBV12-2,CASRLASQGPHSYEQYF,TGTGCAAGTCGCTTAGCGTCCCAGGGTCCACATTCCTACGAGCAGTACTTC
NA,TRBJ2-2,NA,TRBV2,CATQQGINTGELFF,TGTGCCACTCAACAGGGAATTAACACCGGGGAGCTGTTTTTT
TRBD1,TRBJ2-7,once,TRBV2,CASSEQTGGSYEQYF,TGTGCCAGCAGTGAGCAGACAGGGGGAAGCTACGAGCAGTACTTC
NA,TRBJ2-7,NA,TRBV18,CASSPGQSYEQYF,TGTGCCAGCTCACCCGGACAGTCCTACGAGCAGTACTTC
TRBD1,TRBJ1-5,NA,TRBV7-9,CASSHTGDNQPQHF,TGTGCCAGCAGCCACACAGGGGACAATCAGCCCCAGCATTTT
TRBD2,TRBJ2-7,NA,TRBV5-1,CASSPGAGLAPSEQYF,TGCGCCAGCAGCCCCGGAGCGGGACTAGCCCCCTCAGAGCAGTACTTC
NA,TRBJ1-6,NA,TRBV2,CASSGMRGLGNSPLHF,TGTGCCAGCAGTGGGATGCGGGGCCTGGGGAATTCACCCCTCCACTTT
NA,TRBJ1-2,NA,TRBV30,CAWSRDRPRGYTF,TGTGCCTGGAGCCGAGACAGGCCAAGGGGCTACACCTTC
NA,TRBJ1-1,NA,TRBV5-6,CASSSRWGEAFF,TGTGCCAGCAGCTCCCGGTGGGGTGAAGCTTTCTTT
TRBD2,TRBJ2-3,NA,TRBV9,CASSVVLAASTDTQYF,TGTGCCAGCAGCGTAGTGCTAGCGGCTAGCACAGATACGCAGTATTTT
NA,TRBJ1-1,NA,TRBV12-5,CASVGRGTTEAFF,TGTGCTAGTGTCGGGCGTGGTACCACTGAAGCTTTCTTT
NA,TRBJ1-5,NA,TRBV15,CATSRGKGSNQPQHF,TGTGCCACCAGCAGAGGGAAAGGTAGCAATCAGCCCCAGCATTTT
NA,TRBJ2-2,NA,TRBV19,CASSKAGELFF,TGTGCCAGTAGTAAGGCCGGGGAGCTGTTTTTT
TRBD1,TRBJ2-7,NA,TRBV7-2,CASSLSGRGRLPYEQYF,TGTGCCAGCAGCTTAAGCGGCAGGGGGCGTCTCCCCTACGAGCAGTACTTC
NA,TRBJ1-3,NA,TRBV30,CAWSTAYTIYF,TGTGCCTGGAGCACCGCATACACCATATATTTT
TRBD2,TRBJ2-1,NA,TRBV18,CASSVGLAEGYEQFF,TGTGCCAGCTCGGTCGGACTAGCGGAAGGCTATGAGCAGTTCTTC
NA,TRBJ1-6,NA,TRBV6-5,CASSYSRAGYSPLHF,TGTGCCAGCAGTTACTCGCGGGCAGGGTATTCACCCCTCCACTTT
NA,TRBJ1-2,NA,TRBV25-1,CASRDDYGYTF,TGTGCCAGCAGAGACGACTATGGCTACACCTTC
NA,TRBJ1-1,NA,TRBV6-5,CASSQDRGRDTEAFF,TGTGCCAGCAGTCAGGATCGGGGGAGGGACACTGAAGCTTTCTTT
TRBD2,TRBJ2-7,NA,TRBV4-1,CASSQTSGIYEQYF,TGCGCCAGCAGCCAGACTAGCGGGATTTACGAGCAGTACTTC
NA,TRBJ1-5,NA,TRBV19,CASSLSLGNVAQHF,TGTGCCAGTAGTCTAAGTCTAGGTAACGTGGCCCAGCATTTT